This T cell receptor beta chain comes out of a study of T cells expressing NK-cell markers (dated by TCRdb to about 2020). Some background on the complete study: TCR beta-chain repertoires were profiled in sorted CD3+CD56+NKG2C+, CD3+CD56+NKG2C- and CD3+CD56-NKG2C+ T-cell subsets from several donors. The study sequenced eight donors, all healthy volunteers chosen at random: three men and five women. The libraries were sequenced on Illumina HiSeq 2000/2500, MiSeq or NextSeq, producing 2 x 150 bp reads. Of the eight sequenced donors, seven were found to be HCMV-seropositive and one was found to be HCMV-seronegative.

Reads for this sample came from an Illumina HiSeq 2000. TCR beta cDNA libraries were prepared using 5'RACE template switching, which introduced a universal primer site and unique molecular identifiers. Priming for cDNA synthesis came from the TCR beta constant segment, and two successive PCR amplification steps followed. Per the authors' processing: MIGEC was used to demultiplex reads and group the reads by UMI, and MiTCR was used to assemble and quantify clonotypes. Only TCR cDNA sequences supported by at least two reads were kept to exclude erroneous sequences. The tcR package was used for downstream repertoire analysis, with clonotypes matched between fractions based on CDR3 nucleotide sequence plus V segment. VDJmatch was used to annotate antigen specificity against VDJdb, with one amino acid substitution in CDR3 permitted. Reprocessed by TCRdb, the reads give a single entry per CDR3 protein sequence, without DNA. These V and J calls rely on TCRdb rather than the paper's analysis. This sample's table has entries for a few hundred thousand distinct CDR3 sequences. Jointly, the top ten make up roughly 1.4% of the sample.

What the study reported, not specific to this receptor: For six donors, the dominant CD3+CD56+NKG2C+ clonotypes were among the top 10 CD8+ clonotypes and accounted for about 1.0-7.5% of CD8+ T cells. Those dominant clonotypes were again the most abundant among CD3+CD56-NKG2C+ cells in a handful of donors, at about 28.3-60.1%. Whether the expanded NKG2C-expressing T cell clones were specific for HCMV antigens remained unclear.

A commercial ELISA kit detecting HCMV-specific IgG in serum was used to determine HCMV serostatus. Peripheral blood mononuclear cells were isolated from blood by Ficoll density gradient centrifugation. Note on this clonotype: What antigen it recognizes has not been identified.

The sample comprised blood T cells: a sorted CD56 or NKG2C T cell subset, CD4+ or CD8+ T cells, or bulk PBMC T cells (not recorded which). The receptor's source is a woman between 45 and 60 years old in good health. Donor details come from another sample of the same person, matched by shared clones.

CDR3 sequence: CASSQRTDTQYF. The chain is made from TRBV5-1 and TRBJ2-3. From the cysteine up to the phenylalanine, the CDR3 has a length of 12 residues. The nucleotide record is missing. Based on the germline V gene, the CDR1 and CDR2 sequences are SGHRS and YFSETQ.